The 22 T cell receptor beta chains below all came from one sample that was sequenced in a study of shared clonotypes between healthy human individuals. Using immunoSEQ multiplex PCR, the repertoire was profiled, and TCRdb retains in-frame clones only, with some absent. The table has some 2,500,000 clones, 85% to 95% seen once; the top ten hold around 0.35%. What was sequenced was naive CD4+ T cells from PBMCs. Subset in this sample: CD45RA+ positively selected. These receptors were collected from a man aged 18 to 29 in good health. Some clones in this sample may be carry-over from other donors' samples.

J is TRBJ1-2 and V is TRBV7-9; unclear D gene. This CDR3 comprises 15 residues. Looked up from germline, CDR1 is SEHNR and CDR2 is FQNEAQ (reference sequence). V lost 1 base and J lost 3, with 12 bases in between. CDR3 sequence: CASSLGRGRDYGYTF. CDR3 in DNA: TGTGCCAGCAGCTTAGGAAGAGGGCGCGACTATGGCTACACCTTC.

This chain joins TRBV7-2 and TRBJ2-1; TRBD2 matches 12 bases. CDR3 length: 15 residues. After removal of 3 bases from V and 8 bases from J, the junction contained 5 bases not matched to a gene. Germline CDR1 and CDR2: SGHTA and FQGNSA. CDR3 sequence: CASSFRTSGNYEQFF. The DNA for the CDR3 is TGTGCCAGCAGCTTCCGGACTAGCGGGAACTATGAGCAGTTCTTC.

The chain employs TRBV28 and TRBJ2-1; 7 bases line up with TRBD2. Germline CDR1 and CDR2: MDHEN and SYDVKM. The CDR3 contains 16 residues. The junction had 10 bases not matched to a gene; V was cut back by 3 bases and J by 5 bases. In nucleotides, the CDR3 is TGTGCCAGCAGTTTTATAGGTGGAGGGAGGGACAATGAGCAGTTCTTC. This codes for CASSFIGGGRDNEQFF. Variable domain in full (rest from reference TRBV28 and TRBJ2-1): DVKVTQSSRYLVKRTGEKVFLECVQDMDHENMFWYRQDPGLGLRLIYFSYDVKMKEKGDIPEGYSVSREKKERFSLILESASTNQTSMYLCASSFIGGGRDNEQFFGPGTRLTVL.

The rearrangement joins TRBV7-8 to TRBJ2-3, with D maybe TRBD1 (6 bases). This CDR3 contains 15 residues. The V gene's germline CDR1 is SGHVS and CDR2 FQNEAQ. The germline V and J ends were trimmed by 4 bases and 0 bases, with 11 bases remaining between them. CDR3 bases: TGTGCCAGCAGCTCAGACAGGCTCAGCACAGATACGCAGTATTTT. Protein product: CASSSDRLSTDTQYF.

This chain joins TRBV5-1 and TRBJ1-2; 9 positions match TRBD1. The CDR3 sequence is 16 residues long. Trimming removed 4 bases from V and 4 bases from J; junction bases left unmatched: 11. CDR1 is SGHRS, CDR2 YFSETQ, per germline. For the CDR3, the DNA is TGCGCCAGCAGCATCCAAACAGGGGGCCTAGGCTATGGCTACACCTTC. It yields the protein CASSIQTGGLGYGYTF.

This clone came up once. The V gene is TRBV18, the J gene TRBJ1-1; the D is unclear. From germline, CDR1 is KGHSH and CDR2 LQKENI. Between the trimmed V and J ends, which lost 4 bases and 0 bases, there was a span of 12 bases. CDR3 length: 15 residues. CDR3 sequence: CASSRPRAVNTEAFF. CDR3 DNA sequence: TGTGCCAGCTCACGGCCTAGGGCGGTGAACACTGAAGCTTTCTTT.

The chain uses TRBV15 and TRBJ2-3, with D possibly being TRBD1 or TRBD2 (5 bases each). V was pared by 3 bases and J by 3 bases, with 13 bases between. Germline values: CDR1 LNHNV, CDR2 YYDKDF (reference sequence). The length of the CDR3 is 15 residues. Written as DNA, the CDR3 is TGTGCCACCAGCAGGGGACCTCCCGGAACAGATACGCAGTATTTT. This translates into CATSRGPPGTDTQYF.

V is TRBV19 and J is TRBJ1-4, with D perhaps TRBD1 (6 bases). The CDR3 has 15 residues. Germline V gene data show CDR1 as LNHDA and CDR2 as SQIVND (reference sequence). V lost 4 bases, J lost 0 bases, and 9 bases lay in between. The CDR3 nucleotides read TGTGCCAGTAGTAGGGGGGCCGCAACTAATGAAAAACTGTTTTTT. Translated, it gives CASSRGAATNEKLFF.

This clone occurred a few times. This chain joins TRBV28 and TRBJ1-1; perhaps TRBD1 as D (5 bases). Trimming pared 3 bases from V and 5 bases from J, leaving 16 bases between. Germline V gene data show CDR1 as MDHEN and CDR2 as SYDVKM. CDR3 size: 15 residues. DNA of the CDR3: TGTGCCAGCAGTTTCGTTCAGGGATCGGTTACTGAAGCTTTCTTT. Its protein is CASSFVQGSVTEAFF.

In DNA, the CDR3 is TGTGCCAGCAGTTACCCGGACAGCTACGAGCAGTACTTC. It specifies CASSYPDSYEQYF. The chain joins TRBV6-5 to TRBJ2-5; weak D call: TRBD1 (6 bases). The J call may be in error: the DNA end matches TRBJ2-7 better. The CDR3 is 13 residues long. Per germline, CDR1 MNHEY and CDR2 SVGAGI.

With respect to this clone: Other DNA sequences from this sample encode an identical CDR3 as well. The chain is built from TRBV6-5 and TRBJ2-1; unclear D gene. V gave up 5 bases and J gave up 4 bases, with 3 bases separating them. The CDR3 loop spans 11 amino acids. The germline V gene encodes CDR1 MNHEY and CDR2 SVGAGI. CDR3 sequence: CASSKYNEQFF. The CDR3 nucleotides read TGTGCCAGCAGTAAGTACAATGAGCAGTTCTTC.

The chain recombines TRBV2 with TRBJ2-7; 7 nucleotides match TRBD2. V gave up 7 bases and J gave up 2 bases; unmatched junction bases: 11. The CDR3 sequence is 15 residues long. Germline V gene lookup returns CDR1 SNHLY and CDR2 FYNNEI. The CDR3 coding sequence is TGTGCCAGCAAGGTGTCTCGGGAGGCAACCTACGAGCAGTACTTC. Translating it yields CASKVSREATYEQYF.

The V gene is TRBV5-6, the J gene TRBJ1-5, with D unresolved. The CDR3 loop spans 15 amino acids. Germline CDR1 reads SGHDT; CDR2 reads YYEEEE. Trimming shortened V by 4 bases and J by 0 bases, and 11 bases separated the two germline ends. The CDR3 reads CASSASLYSNQPQHF. CDR3 nucleotides: TGTGCCAGCAGCGCCAGTCTATATAGCAATCAGCCCCAGCATTTT. Using reference TRBV5-6 and TRBJ1-5 for the parts outside the CDR3, the full variable domain is DAGVTQSPTHLIKTRGQQVTLRCSPKSGHDTVSWYQQALGQGPQFIFQYYEEEERQRGNFPDRFSGHQFPNYSSELNVNALLLGDSALYLCASSASLYSNQPQHFGDGTRLSIL.

A note on this clone: Additional DNA sequences in this sample encode the identical CDR3. J is TRBJ2-3 and V is TRBV5-1; the match to TRBD2 covers 12 bases. This CDR3 is 17 amino acids long. J gave up 2 bases and V 0 bases, and 4 bases lay outside the gene matches. Germline V gene lookup returns CDR1 SGHRS and CDR2 YFSETQ. The CDR3 nucleotides are TGCGCCAGCAGCTTGGGGCTAGCGGGAGGGTACACAGATACGCAGTATTTT. Its protein product is CASSLGLAGGYTDTQYF. Looking up the rest from reference TRBV5-1 and TRBJ2-3 gives the full variable domain: KAGVTQTPRYLIKTRGQQVTLSCSPISGHRSVSWYQQTPGQGLQFLFEYFSETQRNKGNFPGRFSGRQFSNSRSEMNVSTLELGDSALYLCASSLGLAGGYTDTQYFGPGTRLTVL.

V gene TRBV5-1 combines with J gene TRBJ2-7; TRBD1 agrees at 7 bases. This CDR3 is built from 14 residues. Germline V CDR1 and CDR2: SGHRS, YFSETQ. V lost 1 base to trimming and J lost 2 bases; unmatched junction nucleotides: 3. In DNA form, the CDR3 reads TGCGCCAGCAGCTTGTTCCAGGGGGCCTACGAGCAGTACTTC. As protein: CASSLFQGAYEQYF.

V usage is TRBV4-3 and J usage is TRBJ1-2, with 10 bases that match TRBD1. Germline V gene lookup returns CDR1 LGHNA and CDR2 YSLEER. The CDR3 loop spans 17 amino acids. The trim removed 0 bases at V and 2 bases at J, leaving 6 bases unmatched. The CDR3 is CASSQDFKTGGNYGYTF. The CDR3 DNA is TGCGCCAGCAGCCAAGATTTTAAGACAGGGGGCAACTATGGCTACACCTTC.

V gene TRBV30 combines with J gene TRBJ1-1; unclear D gene. The CDR3 is 13 amino acids. Germline lookup yields CDR1 GTSNPN and CDR2 SVGIG (reference sequence). Trimming shortened V by 3 bases and J by 4 bases, and 12 bases separated the two germline ends. CDR3 protein: CAWRISLSTEAFF. CDR3 DNA: TGTGCCTGGAGGATAAGTTTGAGCACTGAAGCTTTCTTT.

The chain joins TRBV27 to TRBJ1-2; D is unresolved. V was cut by 2 bases and J by 7 bases, with 26 bases left in between. The CDR3 totals 18 residues. Per the germline V gene, CDR1 is MNHEY and CDR2 is SMNVEV (reference sequence). The CDR3 loop is CASSLRRTDGLSSGGYTF. Written as DNA, the CDR3 is TGTGCCAGCAGTTTAAGAAGGACCGACGGACTATCATCAGGTGGCTACACCTTC.

This sequence joins TRBV15 and TRBJ1-5; maybe TRBD1 (5 bases). The V gene lost 2 bases and the J gene lost 1 base, with 15 bases spanning the gap. The CDR3 runs to 17 residues. Per the germline V gene, CDR1 is LNHNV and CDR2 is YYDKDF (reference sequence). CDR3 sequence (DNA): TGTGCCACCAGCAGAACAGGAAGGGGAAGAAGCAATCAGCCCCAGCATTTT. Translation: CATSRTGRGRSNQPQHF.

Details on this clone: The same CDR3 can be traced to other DNA sequences in this sample. The V call is TRBV5-4, the J call TRBJ2-7; D not resolved. Per germline, CDR1 SGHNT and CDR2 YYREEE (reference sequence). Trimming removed 0 bases from V and 4 bases from J, with 8 bases in between. This CDR3 has 13 residues. Written as DNA, the CDR3 is TGTGCCAGCAGCTTGGGGCAGATTTACGAGCAGTACTTC. It codes for CASSLGQIYEQYF.

CDR3: CATRGQGLTEAFF. The CDR3, as DNA: TGTGCCACCAGGGGACAGGGGTTGACTGAAGCTTTCTTT. This chain links TRBV15 with TRBJ1-1; 10 nucleotides line up with TRBD1. V was pared by 6 bases and J by 5 bases, with 3 bases of the junction left unmatched. The germline V gene has CDR1 LNHNV and CDR2 YYDKDF (reference sequence). The CDR3 runs to 13 residues.

The chain joins TRBV5-1 to TRBJ2-3, with TRBD2 matching over 10 bases. V gave up 4 bases and J gave up 1 base; unmatched junction bases: 6. The CDR3 length is 16 residues. Per the germline V gene, CDR1 is SGHRS and CDR2 is YFSETQ. CDR3: CASSPPGTSGTDTQYF. The CDR3 DNA is TGCGCCAGCAGCCCCCCCGGGACTAGCGGCACAGATACGCAGTATTTT.